This T cell receptor beta chain was recorded in a study of cytomegalovirus exposure and HLA in healthy donors. Study results and limitations: While the bulk of TCR sequences proved rare, some public TCRs turned up in many donors.

Germline V gene data show CDR1 as KGHSH and CDR2 as LQKENI. With 3 bases removed from V and 4 bases from J, the gap between germline ends came to 13 bases. This CDR3 contains 15 residues. Vbeta (60) and Jbeta (13) primers were used in the PCR. Assay used: immunoSEQ multiplex PCR; TCRdb lists only in-frame clones, some missing. Among a few hundred thousand clones listed, about 83% were seen once. A remark on this clone: Its antigen is not identified.

The gene calls are TRBV18 and TRBJ1-3; D remains unclear. Source material: PBMCs. The sequence was obtained from a girl under 18 in good health and CMV-seronegative. The chain's CDR3 is CASSPVQNVGNTIYF. The CDR3 DNA reads TGTGCCAGCTCACCGGTACAGAATGTAGGAAACACCATATATTTT.